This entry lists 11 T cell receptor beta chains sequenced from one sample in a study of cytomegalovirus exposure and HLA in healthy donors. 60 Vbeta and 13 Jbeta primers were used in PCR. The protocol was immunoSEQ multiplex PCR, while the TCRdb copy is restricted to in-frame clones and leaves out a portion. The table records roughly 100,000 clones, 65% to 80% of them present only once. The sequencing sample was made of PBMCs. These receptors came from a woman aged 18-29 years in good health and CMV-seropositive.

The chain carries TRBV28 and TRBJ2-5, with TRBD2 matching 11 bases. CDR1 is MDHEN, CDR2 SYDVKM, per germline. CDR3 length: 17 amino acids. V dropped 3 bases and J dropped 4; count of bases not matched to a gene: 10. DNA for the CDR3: TGTGCCAGCAGTTTCGTGAAACTAGCGGGAGAGGTAGAGACCCAGTACTTC. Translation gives CASSFVKLAGEVETQYF.

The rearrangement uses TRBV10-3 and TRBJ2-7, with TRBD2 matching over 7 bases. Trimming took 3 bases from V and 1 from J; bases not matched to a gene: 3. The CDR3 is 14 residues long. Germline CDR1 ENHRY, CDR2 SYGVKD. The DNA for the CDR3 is TGTGCCATCAGTGACCTAGCGGTGTCCTACGAGCAGTACTTC. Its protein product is CAISDLAVSYEQYF.

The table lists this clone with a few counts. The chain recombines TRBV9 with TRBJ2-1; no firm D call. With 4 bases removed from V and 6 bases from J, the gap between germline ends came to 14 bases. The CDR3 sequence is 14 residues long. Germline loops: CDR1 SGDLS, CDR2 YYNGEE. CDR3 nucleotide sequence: TGTGCCAGCAGCACCATACTCACGGGCAATGAGCAGTTCTTC. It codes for CASSTILTGNEQFF.

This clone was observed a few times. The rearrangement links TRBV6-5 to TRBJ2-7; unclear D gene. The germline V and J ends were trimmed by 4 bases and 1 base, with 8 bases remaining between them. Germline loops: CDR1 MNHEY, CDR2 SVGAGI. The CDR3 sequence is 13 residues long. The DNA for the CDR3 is TGTGCCAGCAGTTTGGGCCATTCCTACGAGCAGTACTTC. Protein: CASSLGHSYEQYF.

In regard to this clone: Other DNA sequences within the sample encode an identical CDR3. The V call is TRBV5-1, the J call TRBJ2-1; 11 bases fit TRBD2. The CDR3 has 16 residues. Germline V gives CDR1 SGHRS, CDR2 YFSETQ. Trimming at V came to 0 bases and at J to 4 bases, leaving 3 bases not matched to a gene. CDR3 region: CASSLGLAGGYNEQFF. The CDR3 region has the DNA TGCGCCAGCAGCTTGGGTCTAGCGGGGGGTTACAATGAGCAGTTCTTC.

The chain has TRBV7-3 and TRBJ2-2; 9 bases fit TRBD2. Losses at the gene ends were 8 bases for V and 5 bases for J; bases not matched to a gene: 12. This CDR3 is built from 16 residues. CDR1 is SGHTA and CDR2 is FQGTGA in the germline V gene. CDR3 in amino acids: CASAPGGRVGTGELFF. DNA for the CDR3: TGTGCCAGCGCCCCGGGCGGGAGGGTTGGAACCGGGGAGCTGTTTTTT.

CDR3 sequence (DNA): TGTGCCAGCAGCGTAGCCCTAGGTGGCTACACCTTC. This codes for CASSVALGGYTF. The chain employs TRBV9 and TRBJ1-2; D call uncertain. Trimming left V 0 bases short and J 7 bases short, with 7 bases between. Germline values: CDR1 SGDLS, CDR2 YYNGEE. The CDR3 runs to 12 residues. The variable domain in full, completed from reference TRBV9 and TRBJ1-2, reads DSGVTQTPKHLITATGQRVTLRCSPRSGDLSVYWYQQSLDQGLQFLIQYYNGEERAKGNILERFSAQQFPDLHSELNLSSLELGDSALYFCASSVALGGYTFGSGTRLTVV.

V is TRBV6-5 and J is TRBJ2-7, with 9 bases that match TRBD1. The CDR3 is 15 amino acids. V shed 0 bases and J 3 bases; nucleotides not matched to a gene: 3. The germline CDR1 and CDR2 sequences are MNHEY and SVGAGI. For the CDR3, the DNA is TGTGCCAGCAGTTACTCCCCGACAGGGGGCTACGAGCAGTACTTC. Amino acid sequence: CASSYSPTGGYEQYF.

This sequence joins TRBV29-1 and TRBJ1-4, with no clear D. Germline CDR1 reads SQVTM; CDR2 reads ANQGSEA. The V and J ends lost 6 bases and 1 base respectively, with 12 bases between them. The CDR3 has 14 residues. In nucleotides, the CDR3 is TGCAGCGTCCCCACGGGGATAACTAATGAAAAACTGTTTTTT. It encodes CSVPTGITNEKLFF.

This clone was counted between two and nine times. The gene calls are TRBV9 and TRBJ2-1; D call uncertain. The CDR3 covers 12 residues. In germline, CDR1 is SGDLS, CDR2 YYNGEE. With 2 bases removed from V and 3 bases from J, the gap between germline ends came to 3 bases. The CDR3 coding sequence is TGTGCCAGCAGCGTCGGCTACAATGAGCAGTTCTTC. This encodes CASSVGYNEQFF.

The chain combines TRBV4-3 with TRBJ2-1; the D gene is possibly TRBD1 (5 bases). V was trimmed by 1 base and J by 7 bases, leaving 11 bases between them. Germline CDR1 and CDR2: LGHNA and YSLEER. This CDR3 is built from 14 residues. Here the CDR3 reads CASSQVGSGNEQFF. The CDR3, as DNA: TGCGCCAGCAGCCAAGTCGGGTCAGGGAATGAGCAGTTCTTC.